This is a list of T cell receptor beta chains from one sample in a study of blood T cell repertoires in COVID-19. The assay was immunoSEQ multiplex PCR, and TCRdb's table has in-frame clones only and misses some. Counted here are roughly 190,000 clones, around 90% occurring once; the ten biggest clones make up approximately 0.5%. Sequencing was carried out using peripheral blood. Source of these receptors: a man aged 50 to 59 with acute or convalescent COVID-19. Both conserved end residues are part of each CDR3. Each record gives: J gene, V gene, D gene, clone size, CDR3 DNA, CDR3 protein. A D gene is named only where the DNA matches it firmly. Size is omitted from some rows. Given values are once, few, many or a class for expanded clones.

TRBJ2-7 | TRBV9 | . | . | TGTGCCAGCAGCGTAGTAGCGACCCCGAGCTACGAGCAGTACTTC | CASSVVATPSYEQYF
TRBJ2-1 | TRBV10-1 | . | once | TGCGCCAGCAGTGATAGAGGGGGAAGCTCCTACAATGAGCAGTTCTTC | CASSDRGGSSYNEQFF
TRBJ1-1 | TRBV5-1 | . | . | TGCGCCAGCAGCCCCGGGAGGGGGGAGGGCACTGAAGCTTTCTTT | CASSPGRGEGTEAFF
TRBJ2-3 | TRBV28 | . | . | TGTGCCAGCAGGGGGCAGGGGCAAGTGGCCACAGATACGCAGTATTTT | CASRGQGQVATDTQYF
TRBJ1-2 | TRBV6-2/TRBV6-3 | . | . | TGTGCCAGCAGTTACTCAGCAGGGGCCGGGGATGGCTACACCTTC | CASSYSAGAGDGYTF
TRBJ1-4 | TRBV2 | TRBD1 | . | TGTGCCAGCAAAGGGACAGGGGGAACTAATGAAAAACTGTTTTTT | CASKGTGGTNEKLFF
TRBJ1-5 | TRBV28 | . | . | TGTGCCAGCAGTCACCCTACAGGGAACAGGCGCCAGCATTTT | CASSHPTGNRRQHF
TRBJ2-7 | TRBV7-2 | . | . | TGTGCCAGCAGCTTAGAAGGTTACGGGAGCTCCTACGAGCAGTACTTC | CASSLEGYGSSYEQYF
TRBJ2-7 | TRBV4-2 | . | . | TGTGCCAGCAAGGGGGATTCCTACGAGCAGTACTTC | CASKGDSYEQYF
TRBJ1-4 | TRBV2 | . | . | TGTGCCAGCAGTGAAGCGCTTGCCACTAAAAAACTGTTTTTT | CASSEALATKKLFF
TRBJ1-5 | TRBV18 | . | . | TGTGCCAGCCAAGACAGTTATGATCAGCCCCAGCATTTT | CASQDSYDQPQHF
TRBJ2-2 | TRBV7-6 | TRBD1 | . | TGTGCCAGCAGCTTAATTGTTCAGGGGGTCGGGGAGCTGTTTTTT | CASSLIVQGVGELFF
TRBJ2-5 | TRBV4-1 | . | . | TGCGCCAGCAGCCAAGAGCGGGCAGGTGAGACCCAGTACTTC | CASSQERAGETQYF
TRBJ2-1 | TRBV29-1 | . | few | TGCAGCGTTGAACCCACAGGGAGTATCAATGAGCAGTTCTTC | CSVEPTGSINEQFF
TRBJ2-5 | TRBV5-8 | . | . | TGTGCCAGCAGCGCCGACAGCCACCAAGAGACCCAGTACTTC | CASSADSHQETQYF
TRBJ1-3 | TRBV19 | . | . | TGTGCCAGTAGTATTTTGGCAGGGAACTTGAACACCATATATTTT | CASSILAGNLNTIYF
TRBJ2-1 | TRBV14 | TRBD1 | . | TGTGCCAGCAGCCCTTACAGGGGAATCAATGAGCAGTTCTTC | CASSPYRGINEQFF
TRBJ1-1 | TRBV4-3 | . | . | TGCGCCAGCAGCCAAATGGCGGGGGGGGCGAACACTGAAGCTTTCTTT | CASSQMAGGANTEAFF
TRBJ2-7 | TRBV19 | . | . | TGTGCCACTGTACAGGGTCTCGAGCAGTACTTC | CATVQGLEQYF
TRBJ1-1 | TRBV2 | TRBD1 | . | TGTGCCAGCAGTGAAAACCCGGGACAGTACACTGAAGCTTTCTTT | CASSENPGQYTEAFF
TRBJ2-7 | TRBV5-8 | . | once | TGTGCCAGCAGCCCACCCGGTGGACTGGGATACGAGCAGTACTTC | CASSPPGGLGYEQYF
TRBJ1-6 | TRBV11-2 | . | . | TGTGCCAGCAGCTTAGATCCCCGTTCACCCCTCCACTTT | CASSLDPRSPLHF
TRBJ2-1 | TRBV25-1 | . | . | TGTGCCAGCAGTGCCCAGGATTACAATGAGCAGTTCTTC | CASSAQDYNEQFF
TRBJ1-5 | TRBV27 | . | . | TGTGCCAGCAGTTCTACAGGGTTGGGTAGCAATCAGCCCCAGCATTTT | CASSSTGLGSNQPQHF
TRBJ1-5 | TRBV5-4 | . | . | TGTGCCAGCAGCTTATCAGGGGGCAATCAGCCCCAGCATTTT | CASSLSGGNQPQHF
TRBJ2-2 | TRBV5-6 | . | . | TGTGCCAGCAGCCTATCGGGTTCCACCGGGGAGCTGTTTTTT | CASSLSGSTGELFF